The rows below give T cell receptor beta chains drawn from one sample of a study of T-cell memory formation after mild COVID-19. A single record per CDR3 protein comes from TCRdb applying MiXCR to the 5' RACE reads. Here the sample spans 180,000 or so distinct CDR3 sequences, under 14% being singletons. Input material: PBMCs or a T cell subset sorted from them (not recorded which). These receptors were taken from a man in his late teens or twenties who had mild COVID-19 (a few samples of this study predate the infection). Cell type and time point are not known. The CDR3 runs from the conserved cysteine through the conserved F or W. A D gene is named only where the DNA matches it firmly. Rows may omit the clone size; those that give it use once, few, many or a size class.

d_gene | j_gene | v_gene | abundance | CDR3nt | CDR3aa
- | TRBJ1-6 | TRBV20-1 | - | TGCAGTGCTACCCCCGGGGCGCTCGATAATTCACCCCTCCACTTT | CSATPGALDNSPLHF
TRBD1 | TRBJ2-7 | TRBV25-1 | - | TGTGCCAGCAGTGACTCCAGACAGGGGGCTGTCGAGCAGTACTTC | CASSDSRQGAVEQYF
TRBD2 | TRBJ2-7 | TRBV20-1 | - | TGCAGTGCTATAGCGGGGGGAACCTACGAGCAGTACTTC | CSAIAGGTYEQYF
- | TRBJ2-4 | TRBV10-3 | few | TGTGCCATCAGCGAGGGGAGCAAAAACATTCAGTACTTC | CAISEGSKNIQYF
- | TRBJ1-1 | TRBV20-1 | - | TGCAGTGCTAGCCCAGGGAAGGCTGAAGCTTTCTTT | CSASPGKAEAFF
- | TRBJ2-1 | TRBV7-2 | many | TGTGCCAGCAGTCTGTGGGGTAATGAGCAGTTCTTC | CASSLWGNEQFF
TRBD1 | TRBJ2-4 | TRBV5-1 | - | TGCGCCAGCAGCTTGGGTTCTGGGACAGGAGACATTCAGTACTTC | CASSLGSGTGDIQYF
- | TRBJ2-5 | TRBV9 | - | TGTGCCAGCAACAACCCAGGGTTGGAGACCCAGTACTTC | CASNNPGLETQYF
TRBD1 | TRBJ1-2 | TRBV6-5 | - | TGTGCCAGCAGTTATGGCAGGGGGCGCCTCGGCTATGGCTACACCTTC | CASSYGRGRLGYGYTF
- | TRBJ1-1 | TRBV20-1 | few | TGCAGTGCTAGCTATACAGGGCGAACTGAAGCTTTCTTT | CSASYTGRTEAFF
- | TRBJ1-1 | TRBV7-2 | - | TGTGCCAGCAGCCTCGTTGCCCTTGAAGCTTTCTTT | CASSLVALEAFF
- | TRBJ2-3 | TRBV5-1 | - | TGCGCCAGCAGCTTTAAGGGAGATACGCAGTATTTT | CASSFKGDTQYF
TRBD1 | TRBJ1-1 | TRBV10-3 | - | TGTGCCACGACAGGGGGTATCACTGAAGCTTTCTTT | CATTGGITEAFF
TRBD2 | TRBJ2-5 | TRBV7-9 | - | TGTGCCAGCAGCTTCGCGGGGGGGGAGACCCAGTACTTC | CASSFAGGETQYF
TRBD1 | TRBJ1-2 | TRBV5-6 | - | TGTGCCAGCAGACAGGGGCGAGGTGGCTACACCTTC | CASRQGRGGYTF
- | TRBJ1-1 | TRBV9 | few | TGTGCCAGCAGCGTAGGTCATATGAACACTGAAGCTTTCTTT | CASSVGHMNTEAFF
- | TRBJ2-5 | TRBV7-9 | many | TGTGCCAGCAGCTTAGCCTTCCGGGACGTAGTATGCTTC | CASSLAFRDVVCF
TRBD2 | TRBJ2-7 | TRBV7-2 | few | TGTGCCAGCAGCTTAGTCTCGCGGGGGGATCCCTACGAGCAGTACTTC | CASSLVSRGDPYEQYF
TRBD1 | TRBJ2-1 | TRBV7-2 | few | TGTGCCAGCAGCTTCCCGGGACAGGGGTACAATGAGCAGTTCTTC | CASSFPGQGYNEQFF
- | TRBJ2-5 | TRBV18 | - | TGTGCCAGCTCACCGTGGGAAGAGACCCAGTACTTC | CASSPWEETQYF